At least ten counts were recorded for the clone carrying this TCR beta chain. Its specificity is not known. The sample is drawn from a study of response to subunit inactivated influenza vaccine. The study, taken as a whole, reports: Authors suggested each seasonal flu vaccination may recruit only limited numbers of new T cells.

Germline V CDR1 and CDR2: SGHRS, YFSETQ. Trimming at V came to 1 base and at J to 4 bases, leaving 3 bases not matched to a gene. The CDR3 spans 15 residues. Via MiXCR, TCRdb re-called the RT-PCR reads, giving one row per CDR3 protein. The sample consists of about 650,000 distinct CDR3 sequences, roughly 14% of them appearing once. This receptor was taken from a man aged 50 to 60 who received an inactivated influenza vaccine. The sample here was PBMCs from blood, taken 11 to 12 days after vaccination. The rearrangement uses TRBV5-1 and TRBJ2-5, with 11 bases fitting TRBD2. The CDR3 region is CASSLTGTSGETQYF. CDR3 bases: TGCGCCAGCAGCTTGACCGGGACTAGCGGAGAGACCCAGTACTTC.